Described below is a single TCR beta chain sequence and its context. TCRdb's table, derived via immunoSEQ multiplex PCR, lists solely in-frame clones and lacks some. The sample holds about 270,000 clones, approximately 92% seen once. This sample was taken from a study of blood T cell repertoires in COVID-19. Overall study: Sites across the United States, Italy and Spain contributed samples from acute and convalescent COVID-19.

From germline, CDR1 is SGHTA and CDR2 FQGNSA. Trimming left V 8 bases short and J 3 bases short, with 17 bases between. The CDR3 is made up of 14 amino acids. Grouping used clinical history reported by participants in a survey and questionnaire. The genes are TRBV7-2 and TRBJ2-7; a weak D match, TRBD2 (5 bases). The specimen was PBMCs or T cells enriched from blood (not recorded which). This receptor was taken from a woman aged 18 to 35 who had recovered from COVID-19. The CDR3 DNA sequence: TGTGCCAGCGGGATAAGAGGGAAGAACTACGAGCAGTACTTC. Translating gives CASGIRGKNYEQYF.